The T cell receptor (beta chain) under discussion was sequenced for a study of T-cell reconstitution after alpha-beta-depleted transplantation in children. With 3 bases clipped from V and 8 bases from J, the junction kept 5 bases outside the gene matches. Germline CDR1 reads MDHEN; CDR2 reads SYDVKM. The CDR3 runs 14 residues. Unique molecular identifiers were built into the TCRbeta library. One entry per CDR3 protein, called by TCRdb with MiXCR from the PCR reads. Among over 550,000 distinct CDR3 sequences listed, approximately 10% were seen once. This clonotype has just a few counts. The specimen was PBMCs from the stem cell graft donor, collected from the stem cell graft. V and J are TRBV28 and TRBJ2-1; 9 bases are a match to TRBD1. The receptor comes from a human donor who donated a stem cell graft to a child with acute myeloid leukemia. The CDR3 protein is CASSLTGGYDEQFF. CDR3 DNA: TGTGCCAGCAGTTTGACAGGGGGGTACGATGAGCAGTTCTTC.